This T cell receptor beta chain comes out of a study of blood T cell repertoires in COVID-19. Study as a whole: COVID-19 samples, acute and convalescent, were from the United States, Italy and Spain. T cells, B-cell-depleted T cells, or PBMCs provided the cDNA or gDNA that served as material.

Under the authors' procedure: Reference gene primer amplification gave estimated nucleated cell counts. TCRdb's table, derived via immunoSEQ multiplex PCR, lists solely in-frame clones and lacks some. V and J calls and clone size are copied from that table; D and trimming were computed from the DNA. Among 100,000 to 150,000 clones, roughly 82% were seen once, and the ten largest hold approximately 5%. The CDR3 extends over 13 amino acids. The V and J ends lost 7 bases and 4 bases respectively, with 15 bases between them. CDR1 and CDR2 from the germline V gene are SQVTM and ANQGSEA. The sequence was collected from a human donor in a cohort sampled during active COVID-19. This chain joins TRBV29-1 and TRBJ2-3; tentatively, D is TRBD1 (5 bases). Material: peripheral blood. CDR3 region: CSAGKRQSDTQYF. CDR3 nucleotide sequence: TGCAGCGCTGGCAAGCGACAGTCAGATACGCAGTATTTT.